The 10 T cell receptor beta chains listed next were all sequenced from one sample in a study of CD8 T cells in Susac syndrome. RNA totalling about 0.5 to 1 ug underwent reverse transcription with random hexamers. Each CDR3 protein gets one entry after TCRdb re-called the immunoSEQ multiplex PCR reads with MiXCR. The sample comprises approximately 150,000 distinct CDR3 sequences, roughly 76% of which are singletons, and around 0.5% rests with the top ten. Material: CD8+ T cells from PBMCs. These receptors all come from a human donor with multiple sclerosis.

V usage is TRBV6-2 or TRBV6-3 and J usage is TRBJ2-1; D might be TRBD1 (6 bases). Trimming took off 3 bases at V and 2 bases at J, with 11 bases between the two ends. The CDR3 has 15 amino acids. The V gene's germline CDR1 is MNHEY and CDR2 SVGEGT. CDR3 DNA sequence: TGTGCCAGCAGTTATTCCCCAGGGGCCTACAATGAGCAGTTCTTC. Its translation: CASSYSPGAYNEQFF.

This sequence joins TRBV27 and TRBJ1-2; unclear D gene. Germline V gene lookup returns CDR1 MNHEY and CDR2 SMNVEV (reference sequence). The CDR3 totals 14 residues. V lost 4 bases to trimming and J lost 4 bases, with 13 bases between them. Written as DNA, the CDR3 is TGTGCCAGCAGTTCGCTGGAGGCATTCTATGGCTACACCTTC. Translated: CASSSLEAFYGYTF.

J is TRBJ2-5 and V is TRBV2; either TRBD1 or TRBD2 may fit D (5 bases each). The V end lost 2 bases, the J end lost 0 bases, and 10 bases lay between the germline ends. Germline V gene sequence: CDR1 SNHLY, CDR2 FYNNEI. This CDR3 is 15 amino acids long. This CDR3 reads CASSEMGRYQETQYF. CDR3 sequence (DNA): TGTGCCAGCAGTGAAATGGGACGATACCAAGAGACCCAGTACTTC.

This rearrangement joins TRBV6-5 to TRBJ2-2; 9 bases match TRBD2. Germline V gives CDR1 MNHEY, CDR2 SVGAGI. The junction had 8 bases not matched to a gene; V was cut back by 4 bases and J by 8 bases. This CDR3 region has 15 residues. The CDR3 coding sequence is TGTGCCAGCAGTTCCGGACTAGCGATTTTAGGGGAGCTGTTTTTT. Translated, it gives CASSSGLAILGELFF.

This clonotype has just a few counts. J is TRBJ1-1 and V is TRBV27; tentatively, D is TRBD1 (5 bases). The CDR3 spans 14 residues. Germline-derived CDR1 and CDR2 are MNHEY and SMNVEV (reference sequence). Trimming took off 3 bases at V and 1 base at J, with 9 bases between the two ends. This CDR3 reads CASSLGPGNTEAFF. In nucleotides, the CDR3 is TGTGCCAGCAGTTTGGGGCCAGGGAACACTGAAGCTTTCTTT.

CDR3 coding DNA: TGCAGTGCTACCCCCCTAGGGTTGACTGAAGCTTTCTTT. The encoded protein is CSATPLGLTEAFF. V and J are TRBV20-1 and TRBJ1-1; D unclear. The CDR3 spans 13 residues. V was clipped by 4 bases and J by 5 bases, with 14 bases between them. Germline values: CDR1 DFQATT, CDR2 SNEGSKA (reference sequence).

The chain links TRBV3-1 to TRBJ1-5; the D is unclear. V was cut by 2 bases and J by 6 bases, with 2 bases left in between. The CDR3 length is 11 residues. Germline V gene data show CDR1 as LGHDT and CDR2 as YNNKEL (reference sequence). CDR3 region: CASSQSQPQHF. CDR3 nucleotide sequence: TGTGCCAGCAGCCAAAGTCAGCCCCAGCATTTT.

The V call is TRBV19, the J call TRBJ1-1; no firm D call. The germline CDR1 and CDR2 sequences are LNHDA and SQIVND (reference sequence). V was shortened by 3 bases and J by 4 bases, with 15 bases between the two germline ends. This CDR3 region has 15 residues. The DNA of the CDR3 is TGTGCCAGTAGTATCATTAGGGATTTTCTCACTGAAGCTTTCTTT. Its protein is CASSIIRDFLTEAFF.

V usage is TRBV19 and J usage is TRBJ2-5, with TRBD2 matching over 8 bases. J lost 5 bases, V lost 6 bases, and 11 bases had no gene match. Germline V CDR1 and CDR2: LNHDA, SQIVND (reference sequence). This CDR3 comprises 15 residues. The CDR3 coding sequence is TGTGCCAGTAGCCCGGGACTAGTTTTGGTTGAGACCCAGTACTTC. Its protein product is CASSPGLVLVETQYF.

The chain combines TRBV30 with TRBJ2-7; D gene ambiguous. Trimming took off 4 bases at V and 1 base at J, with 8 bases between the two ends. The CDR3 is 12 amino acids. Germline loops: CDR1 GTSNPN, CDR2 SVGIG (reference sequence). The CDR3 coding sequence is TGTGCCTGGACGACGGATTCCTACGAGCAGTACTTC. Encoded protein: CAWTTDSYEQYF. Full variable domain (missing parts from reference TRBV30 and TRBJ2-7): SQTIHQWPATLVQPVGSPLSLECTVEGTSNPNLYWYRQAAGRGLQLLFYSVGIGQISSEVPQNLSASRPQDRQFILSSKKLLLSDSGFYLCAWTTDSYEQYFGPGTRLTVT.